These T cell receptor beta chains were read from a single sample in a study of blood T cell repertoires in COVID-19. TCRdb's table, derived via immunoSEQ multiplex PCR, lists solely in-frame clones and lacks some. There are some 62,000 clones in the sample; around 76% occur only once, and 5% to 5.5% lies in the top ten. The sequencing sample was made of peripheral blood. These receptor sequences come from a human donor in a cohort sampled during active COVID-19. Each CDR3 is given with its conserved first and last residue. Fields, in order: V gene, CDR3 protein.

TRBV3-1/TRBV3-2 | CASSHGLAGGPQETQYF
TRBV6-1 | CASSERGARLETQYF
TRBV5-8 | CASGDRGYGYTF
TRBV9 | CASSRSSGANVLTF
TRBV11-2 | CASRPNRGTGGPTGELFF
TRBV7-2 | CASSLGGTTSEQFF
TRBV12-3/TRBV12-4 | CASHRGGGQPQHF
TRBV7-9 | CASSLDSAITSTDTQYF
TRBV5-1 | CASRRDRGDTQYF
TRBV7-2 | CASSSYTETGELFF
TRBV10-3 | CAISAVSSYNSPLHF
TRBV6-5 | CASSQGAGFNSPLHF
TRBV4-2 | CASSVGGVFGNQPQHF
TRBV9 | CASSREGAYEQYF
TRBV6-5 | CASSPGLESPGELFF
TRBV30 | CAWITAYEQYF
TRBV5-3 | CARSLAVFGDCTSQHF
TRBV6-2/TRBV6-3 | CASSDPRAGGETQYF
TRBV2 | CASRGLATTGELFF
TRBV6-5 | CASTPTGPTYEQYF
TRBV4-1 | CASSKIGTASSYEQYF
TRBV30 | CAWSRDGSTEAFF
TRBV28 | CASSFSGFTDTQYF
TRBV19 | CASSPPRTGGPSYEQYF
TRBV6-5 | CASSRVAGGSDGYTF
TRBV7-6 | CASSRAPLAGADTQYF
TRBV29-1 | CSVGGTANYGYTF
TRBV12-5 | CASGLFGETQYF
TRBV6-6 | CASSWDSSTGELFF
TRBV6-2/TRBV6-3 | CASSSDRAGNQPQHF
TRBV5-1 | CASSPPSSYNEQFF
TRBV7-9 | CASSLEPGLAGETQYF
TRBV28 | CASSLGQGNTEAFF
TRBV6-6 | CASSYPGTKQETQYF
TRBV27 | CASSEGTGRNYGYTF
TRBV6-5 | CASRPPTGNNSPLHF
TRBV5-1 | CASSFGQGATKAFF
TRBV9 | CASSVESAGTEAFF
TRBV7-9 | CASSLVGGGEETQYF
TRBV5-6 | CASSPGLAQETQYF
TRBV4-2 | CASSQDGTSGGHTDTQYF